These T cell receptor beta chains were read from a single sample in a study of blood T cells in healthy people across ages. TCRdb reprocessed the 5' RACE reads with MiXCR, giving one entry per CDR3 protein. The sample lists approximately 360,000 distinct CDR3 sequences, about 49% occurring once. Sequenced: blood. All receptors derive from a man aged 60 to 69 in good health. CDR3s include the opening cysteine and the closing phenylalanine or tryptophan. Each record gives: V gene, D gene, clone size, J gene, CDR3 DNA, CDR3 protein. D genes are given only for firm matches. Some rows have no size entry. The others give once, few or many, or a class for an expanded clone.

TRBV29-1,NA,few,TRBJ2-5,TGCAGCGTTGCCCCCAGGGTGGATTCGGAGACCCAGTACTTC,CSVAPRVDSETQYF
TRBV4-3,TRBD2,NA,TRBJ2-7,TGCGCCAGCAGCCAAGACCTAGCGGGTTCCGAGCAGTACTTC,CASSQDLAGSEQYF
TRBV6-5,NA,NA,TRBJ1-1,TGTGCCAGCAGGTCCCACGGCCAGGGCACTGAAGCTTTCTTT,CASRSHGQGTEAFF
TRBV5-1,NA,NA,TRBJ2-3,TGCGCCAGCAGCCGGACTCAGGGGCCCACAGATACGCAGTATTTT,CASSRTQGPTDTQYF
TRBV4-3,TRBD2,NA,TRBJ2-7,TGCGCCGGCAGCCAAGATCTAGCGGGGGGATACAATGAGCAGTACTTC,CAGSQDLAGGYNEQYF
TRBV7-2,TRBD2,NA,TRBJ2-3,TGTGCCAGCAGACGGTCGGGGGGGGCAGTTGGAGATACGCAGTATTTT,CASRRSGGAVGDTQYF
TRBV7-3,NA,NA,TRBJ2-5,TGTGCCAGCAGCTTAGCTTTAGAAGAGACCCAGTACTTC,CASSLALEETQYF
TRBV7-9,TRBD2,NA,TRBJ2-7,TGTGCCAGCAGCCTACCTGGGGAGGGTGTCTACGAGCAGTACTTC,CASSLPGEGVYEQYF
TRBV29-1,TRBD1,few,TRBJ2-3,TGCAGCGCAGGGACAGACTACACAGATACGCAGTATTTT,CSAGTDYTDTQYF
TRBV4-3,NA,NA,TRBJ2-3,TGCGCCAGCAGCCAAGATTGGGGAGGTTCAGCAGATACGCAGTATTTT,CASSQDWGGSADTQYF
TRBV20-1,NA,NA,TRBJ2-5,TGCAGTCTCAAAAAGGGAGGACAAGAGACCCAGTACTTC,CSLKKGGQETQYF
TRBV20-1,NA,NA,TRBJ2-1,TGCAGTGCCCTCCTCAGATCGTACAATGAGCAGTTCTTC,CSALLRSYNEQFF
TRBV24-1,NA,many,TRBJ1-5,TGTGCCACCCAGGGAACCCTTAGCAATCAGCCCCAGCATTTT,CATQGTLSNQPQHF
TRBV20-1,TRBD1,NA,TRBJ1-6,TGCAGTGCCCGACAGGGGGTTGGAAATTCACCCCTCCACTTT,CSARQGVGNSPLHF
TRBV20-1,TRBD2,NA,TRBJ2-5,TGCAGTGCTAGAGATAGACTAGCGGGGGTGAGGACCCAGTACTTC,CSARDRLAGVRTQYF
TRBV10-3,NA,NA,TRBJ2-3,TGTGCCATCAGGGAGACAGGCCAATCCACAGATACGCGGTATTTT,CAIRETGQSTDTRYF
TRBV27,NA,NA,TRBJ2-6,TGTGCCAGCAACCTTTACCGTGGGGCCAACGTCCTGACTTTC,CASNLYRGANVLTF
TRBV6-6,TRBD1,once,TRBJ1-2,TGTGCCAGCAGTTCCGTGACAGGGCAGGCTGGCTACACCTTC,CASSSVTGQAGYTF
TRBV20-1,NA,many,TRBJ2-7,TGCAGTGCTAACCGGGACATTTATCCCTACGAGCAGTACTTC,CSANRDIYPYEQYF
TRBV29-1,TRBD1,NA,TRBJ2-7,TGCAGCGGCGAGGGGATTGGGGACAGGGGTAACGAGCAGTACTTC,CSGEGIGDRGNEQYF
TRBV28,TRBD1,few,TRBJ1-2,TGTACCAGCAGATTCCGGGACAGGAGAGTGGAGGGCTACACCTTC,CTSRFRDRRVEGYTF
TRBV6-5,TRBD1,many,TRBJ1-1,TGTGCCAGCAGTTACTCGCGGACAGGGGTCCGGACTGAAGCTTTCTTT,CASSYSRTGVRTEAFF
TRBV12-3/TRBV12-4,NA,NA,TRBJ2-7,TGTGCCAGCAGCCCTGGGGGCAATGAGCAGTACTTC,CASSPGGNEQYF
TRBV20-1,NA,once,TRBJ2-1,TGCAGTGCTAGAGGACTGACTTACAATGAGCAGTTCTTC,CSARGLTYNEQFF
TRBV6-5,NA,once,TRBJ2-1,TGTGCCAGCAGTTTAGGAGTCCCTTCCTACAATGAGCAGTTCTTC,CASSLGVPSYNEQFF
TRBV5-1,TRBD1,NA,TRBJ2-1,TGCGCCAGCAGCAAAGGGACAGGGATCATCAATGAGCAGTTCTTC,CASSKGTGIINEQFF
TRBV6-2/TRBV6-3,NA,NA,TRBJ2-3,TGTGCCAGCAGCAACTTGGACAGCGCAGGCACAGATACGCAGTATTTT,CASSNLDSAGTDTQYF
TRBV30,NA,few,TRBJ1-2,TGTGCCGTGAGGGTCCCCAACTATGGCTACACCTTC,CAVRVPNYGYTF
TRBV27,NA,NA,TRBJ2-7,TGTGCCAGCAGTTTATATCCAGGGGAGACCTACGAGCAGTACTTC,CASSLYPGETYEQYF
TRBV20-1,NA,few,TRBJ2-1,TGCAGTGCTAGGTCACCCTACAACAATGAGCAGTTCTTC,CSARSPYNNEQFF
TRBV7-2,NA,few,TRBJ2-3,TGTGCCAGCAGCAATCCGACAGTAGATACGCAGTATTTT,CASSNPTVDTQYF
TRBV12-3/TRBV12-4,TRBD2,many,TRBJ2-7,TGTGCCAGCAGAGAATCTAGCGGGAGCTCCTACGAGCAGTACTTC,CASRESSGSSYEQYF
TRBV10-3,TRBD1,NA,TRBJ2-1,TGTGCCATCAGTCCTCGGGACAGCTACAATGAGCAGTTCTTC,CAISPRDSYNEQFF
TRBV20-1,TRBD2,NA,TRBJ2-7,TGCAGTGCTAATCCCGCCGGGACTATTCAACTGCAGTACTTC,CSANPAGTIQLQYF
TRBV5-6,NA,NA,TRBJ2-5,TGTGCCAGCAGCTTTTCAGACGAACAGTACTTC,CASSFSDEQYF
TRBV28,TRBD1,NA,TRBJ2-2,TGTGCCAGCAGTACTCGACAGGGATCAACGAACACCGGGGAGCTGTTTTTT,CASSTRQGSTNTGELFF
TRBV2,TRBD1,NA,TRBJ1-2,TGTGCCAGCAGTAGCTCCGGACAGGGGGCGCGACGGGGCTACACCTTC,CASSSSGQGARRGYTF
TRBV11-2,NA,few,TRBJ2-7,TGTGCCAGCAGCTTCGAGGTGCGGGGCGAGCAGTACTTC,CASSFEVRGEQYF
TRBV20-1,NA,NA,TRBJ1-2,TGCAGTGCCCGGGACACGTCTGGCTACACCTTC,CSARDTSGYTF
TRBV20-1,NA,NA,TRBJ2-5,TGCAGTGCTACCTACCAAGAGACCCAGTACTTC,CSATYQETQYF
TRBV10-3,TRBD1,NA,TRBJ2-7,TGTGCCATCAGTGAGAGGGCGGGACAGGGCTACGAGCAGTACTTC,CAISERAGQGYEQYF
TRBV11-2,NA,few,TRBJ2-3,TGTGCCAGCAGCCTAGGGGGTATGAATACGCAGTATTTT,CASSLGGMNTQYF
TRBV28,NA,many,TRBJ2-1,TGTGCCAGCAACACCCCGCTGGGCTCCTACAATGAGCAGTTCTTC,CASNTPLGSYNEQFF